The 30 T cell receptor beta chains below all came from one sample that was sequenced in a study of cytomegalovirus exposure and HLA in healthy donors. Primers included in the PCR were 60 Vbeta and 13 Jbeta primers. Sequenced by immunoSEQ multiplex PCR; TCRdb stores in-frame clones only, minus some. The sample contains a few hundred thousand clones, 70% to 90% of which appear only once. The sequencing sample was made of PBMCs. The receptors here all came from a man aged 30 to 39 in good health and CMV-seronegative.

Written as DNA, the CDR3 is TGTGCCAGCAGCCCAAGGAGGGACGGAATCTACGAGCAGTACTTC. Protein sequence: CASSPRRDGIYEQYF. The chain combines TRBV14 with TRBJ2-7; perhaps TRBD2 as D (6 bases). Germline V gene data show CDR1 as SGHDN and CDR2 as FVKESK. Trimming took 4 bases from V and 3 from J, leaving 16 bases between them. The CDR3 totals 15 residues.

The chain links TRBV7-2 to TRBJ2-1, with D perhaps TRBD2 (6 bases). CDR1 SGHTA and CDR2 FQGNSA come from the germline V gene. V lost 5 bases, J lost 2 bases, and 16 bases lay in between. The CDR3 sequence is 16 residues long. The CDR3 DNA reads TGTGCCAGCAGCCGAAGGGCTAGCGCGGCCTACAATGAGCAGTTCTTC. It translates to CASSRRASAAYNEQFF. Filled out from reference TRBV7-2 and TRBJ2-1, the complete variable domain reads GAGVSQSPSNKVTEKGKDVELRCDPISGHTALYWYRQSLGQGLEFLIYFQGNSAPDKSGLPSDRFSAERTGGSVSTLTIQRTQQEDSAVYLCASSRRASAAYNEQFFGPGTRLTVL.

V is TRBV7-6 and J is TRBJ1-1, with TRBD1 matching 8 bases. V lost 5 bases and J lost 0; bases outside the gene matches: 5. CDR3 size: 15 residues. Germline-derived CDR1 and CDR2 are SGHVS and FNYEAQ. As DNA, the CDR3 is TGTGCCAGCAGCCCTGGACAGGGCGTGAACACTGAAGCTTTCTTT. Protein product: CASSPGQGVNTEAFF.

The V and J genes are TRBV11-2 and TRBJ2-7; TRBD1 matches at 10 bases. Germline V gives CDR1 SGHAT, CDR2 FQNNGV. The CDR3 contains 15 residues. Losses at the gene ends were 3 bases for V and 5 bases for J; bases not matched to a gene: 7. CDR3 DNA: TGTGCCAGCAGCTTCTCCCGGGACAGGGGAGACGAGCAGTACTTC. Its translation is CASSFSRDRGDEQYF. Looking up the rest from reference TRBV11-2 and TRBJ2-7 gives the full variable domain: EAGVAQSPRYKIIEKRQSVAFWCNPISGHATLYWYQQILGQGPKLLIQFQNNGVVDDSQLPKDRFSAERLKGVDSTLKIQPAKLEDSAVYLCASSFSRDRGDEQYFGPGTRLTVT.

The chain couples TRBV6-5 to TRBJ2-2; D is uncertain. V shed 0 bases and J shed 5 bases, with 7 bases lying between them. The length of the CDR3 is 14 residues. The germline V gene encodes CDR1 MNHEY and CDR2 SVGAGI. The CDR3: CASSYSILTGELFF. The CDR3 coding sequence is TGTGCCAGCAGTTACTCGATCCTAACCGGGGAGCTGTTTTTT.

This chain joins TRBV6-6 and TRBJ1-3; no clear D. V shed 0 bases and J shed 6 bases, with 9 bases lying between them. The CDR3 is made up of 14 amino acids. Germline CDR1 is MNHNY and CDR2 is SVGAGI (reference sequence). CDR3 residues: CASSYSIRENTIYF. The CDR3 DNA follows: TGTGCCAGCAGTTACTCGATCCGGGAAAACACCATATATTTT.

The chain uses TRBV27 and TRBJ2-7; no firm D call. Germline V gene sequence: CDR1 MNHEY, CDR2 SMNVEV (reference sequence). With 3 bases removed from V and 0 bases from J, the gap between germline ends came to 6 bases. CDR3 length: 13 residues. The CDR3 DNA reads TGTGCCAGCAGTTTGGCCCCCTCCTACGAGCAGTACTTC. It codes for CASSLAPSYEQYF.

The chain joins TRBV9 to TRBJ2-3; D might be TRBD1 (5 bases). The germline V gene encodes CDR1 SGDLS and CDR2 YYNGEE. CDR3 length: 15 residues. V lost 4 bases, J lost 0 bases, and 12 bases lay in between. CDR3 protein: CASSPGHASTDTQYF. The CDR3 DNA follows: TGTGCCAGCAGCCCTGGACACGCTAGCACAGATACGCAGTATTTT.

The gene calls are TRBV11-2 and TRBJ2-2; D uncertain. The CDR3 consists of 16 residues. Looked up from germline, CDR1 is SGHAT and CDR2 is FQNNGV. V gave up 4 bases and J gave up 4 bases, with 16 bases separating them. CDR3 sequence reads: CASSSPGHIATGELFF. CDR3 DNA sequence: TGTGCCAGCAGCTCTCCGGGTCACATAGCCACCGGGGAGCTGTTTTTT.

The chain couples TRBV28 to TRBJ2-7; D remains ambiguous. V was shortened by 6 bases and J by 3 bases, with 18 bases between the two germline ends. From germline, CDR1 is MDHEN and CDR2 SYDVKM. The CDR3 extends over 15 amino acids. For the CDR3, the DNA is TGTGCCAGCAGGCACTTACTCGCCTCGTACTACGAGCAGTACTTC. It encodes CASRHLLASYYEQYF.

The chain couples TRBV18 to TRBJ2-7; a weak D match, TRBD1 (6 bases). The CDR3 contains 13 residues. V lost 5 bases, J lost 1 base, and 9 bases lay in between. The germline V gene encodes CDR1 KGHSH and CDR2 LQKENI. The DNA for the CDR3 is TGTGCCAGCTCAGCCGGGACATCCTACGAGCAGTACTTC. Its protein product is CASSAGTSYEQYF.

The chain couples TRBV2 to TRBJ2-5; no firm D call. CDR3 length: 11 amino acids. The germline V gene has CDR1 SNHLY and CDR2 FYNNEI. Trimming removed 6 bases at V and 3 bases at J, with 5 bases between. The CDR3 nucleotides read TGTGCCAGCAGCCGTGAAGAGACCCAGTACTTC. This gives the protein CASSREETQYF.

The chain has TRBV5-7 and TRBJ2-1, with 7 bases matching TRBD1. TRBV5-7 is reported as an ORF; its role is uncertain. Trimming removed 0 bases from V and 8 bases from J; junction bases left unmatched: 11. This CDR3 is 16 amino acids long. The CDR3 spells CASSLETGLRCYEQFF. The CDR3 DNA sequence: TGTGCCAGCAGCTTGGAGACAGGGCTCCGCTGTTATGAGCAGTTCTTC.

This sequence joins TRBV5-1 and TRBJ1-3; possibly TRBD1 for D (5 bases). The V gene lost 7 bases and the J gene lost 0 bases, with 14 bases spanning the gap. Per germline, CDR1 SGHRS and CDR2 YFSETQ. This CDR3 spans 15 amino acids. CDR3 protein: CASRAGMSSGNTIYF. Here the CDR3 DNA reads TGCGCCAGCCGAGCAGGGATGAGCTCTGGAAACACCATATATTTT.

The genes are TRBV6-6 and TRBJ1-2, with D maybe TRBD1 (6 bases). The V gene's germline CDR1 is MNHNY and CDR2 SVGAGI (reference sequence). The CDR3 loop spans 14 amino acids. Trimming pared 2 bases from V and 4 bases from J, leaving 11 bases between. The CDR3 spells CASSYEGQVYGYTF. The DNA for the CDR3 is TGTGCCAGCAGTTACGAGGGACAAGTCTATGGCTACACCTTC.

V is TRBV7-3 and J is TRBJ2-2; 9 nucleotides line up with TRBD2. CDR3 length: 15 amino acids. Germline V lookup: CDR1 SGHTA, CDR2 FQGTGA. Trimming removed 2 bases from V and 6 bases from J; junction bases left unmatched: 4. The DNA of the CDR3 is TGTGCCAGCAGCTTACGCGGGGGGGCCGCCGGGGAGCTGTTTTTT. It specifies CASSLRGGAAGELFF.

The chain employs TRBV4-1 and TRBJ1-2; 8 nucleotides agree with TRBD1. The CDR3 is 16 residues long. Germline CDR1 MGHRA, CDR2 YSYEKL. J lost 3 bases, V lost 0 bases, and 6 bases had no gene match. The CDR3 here is CASSQDGGQDYYGYTF. CDR3 DNA: TGCGCCAGCAGCCAAGATGGGGGACAGGACTACTATGGCTACACCTTC.

This rearrangement joins TRBV4-2 to TRBJ1-5, with D uncertain. Trimming cost V 1 base and J 3 bases, with 10 bases left between them. The germline CDR1 and CDR2 sequences are LGHNA and YNFKEQ. The CDR3 loop spans 15 amino acids. The CDR3 loop is CASSQVWSVNQPQHF. The DNA of the CDR3 is TGTGCCAGCAGCCAAGTATGGTCAGTCAATCAGCCCCAGCATTTT.

The chain links TRBV7-8 to TRBJ1-4, with D hard to call. The V gene lost 5 bases and the J gene lost 2 bases, with 9 bases spanning the gap. Germline V gene sequence: CDR1 SGHVS, CDR2 FQNEAQ. CDR3 size: 14 residues. The CDR3, as DNA: TGTGCCAGCAGCCCCGTACGGACTAATGAAAAACTGTTTTTT. It codes for CASSPVRTNEKLFF.

V and J are TRBV9 and TRBJ1-5, with a weak D call TRBD1 (6 bases). This CDR3 region has 18 residues. The V end was cut by 6 bases, the J end by 0 bases, with 22 bases between. CDR1 and CDR2 (germline): SGDLS, YYNGEE. In nucleotides, the CDR3 is TGTGCCAGCACCCTAGAGAGGACAGAACAATATAGCAATCAGCCCCAGCATTTT. Amino acid sequence: CASTLERTEQYSNQPQHF.

The V call is TRBV28, the J call TRBJ1-1, with 10 bases that match TRBD1. The CDR3 is made up of 13 amino acids. With 4 bases clipped from V and 6 bases from J, the junction kept 2 bases outside the gene matches. CDR1 and CDR2 (germline): MDHEN, SYDVKM. Here the CDR3 reads CASSWDRGPEAFF. The CDR3 DNA reads TGTGCCAGCAGTTGGGACAGGGGTCCTGAAGCTTTCTTT.

This clone showed up just a few times. V gene TRBV6-1 combines with J gene TRBJ2-7, with TRBD2 matching 13 bases. The J segment lost 4 bases and the V segment lost 6 bases, leaving 6 bases of the junction unmatched. Germline V gives CDR1 MNHNS, CDR2 SASEGT. CDR3 size: 15 residues. The CDR3 reads CASSLLAGGTYEQYF. The CDR3 DNA is TGTGCCAGCAGCCTACTAGCGGGGGGGACTTACGAGCAGTACTTC.

The rearrangement joins TRBV2 to TRBJ1-2; no reliable D call. This CDR3 comprises 13 residues. With 0 bases removed from V and 5 bases from J, the gap between germline ends came to 7 bases. The germline gives CDR1 SNHLY, CDR2 FYNNEI. This CDR3 reads CASSEAQAYGYTF. In DNA, the CDR3 is TGTGCCAGCAGTGAAGCGCAGGCTTATGGCTACACCTTC.

The chain couples TRBV19 to TRBJ2-6; weak D call: TRBD2 (6 bases). Germline lookup yields CDR1 LNHDA and CDR2 SQIVND (reference sequence). V shed 9 bases and J shed 2 bases, with 11 bases lying between them. The CDR3 is 14 residues long. CDR3 in DNA: TGTGCCAGCGTGACTAGGGCTGGGGCCAACGTCCTGACTTTC. It yields the protein CASVTRAGANVLTF.

The rearrangement joins TRBV2 to TRBJ2-7; D gene ambiguous. V lost 6 bases to trimming and J lost 9 bases, with 9 bases between them. The germline CDR1 and CDR2 sequences are SNHLY and FYNNEI. The CDR3 runs to 10 residues. CDR3 nucleotide sequence: TGTGCCAGCAGCTCTACGGTGCAGTACTTC. This encodes CASSSTVQYF.

The chain recombines TRBV7-6 with TRBJ2-3; 9 bases are shared with TRBD1. The CDR3 loop spans 15 amino acids. Germline CDR1 SGHVS, CDR2 FNYEAQ. Trimming cost V 5 bases and J 0 bases; bases outside gene matches: 3. The CDR3 here is CASSAGQGSTDTQYF. CDR3 nucleotides: TGTGCCAGCAGCGCTGGACAGGGGAGCACAGATACGCAGTATTTT.

This clone was seen a single time. V usage is TRBV18 and J usage is TRBJ1-4, with D uncertain. The CDR3 length is 13 residues. Deletions cut 4 bases from V and 7 bases from J, with 10 bases between. CDR1 KGHSH and CDR2 LQKENI come from the germline V gene. Here the CDR3 DNA reads TGTGCCAGCTCACAGGGAAGCGGTGAAAAACTGTTTTTT. Amino acids: CASSQGSGEKLFF.

J is TRBJ2-1 and V is TRBV11-2; 8 bases align to TRBD1. The CDR3 contains 14 residues. Germline CDR1 reads SGHAT; CDR2 reads FQNNGV. V lost 1 base and J lost 7; bases outside the gene matches: 3. The CDR3 loop is CASSLVTGGNEQFF. Written as DNA, the CDR3 is TGTGCCAGCAGCTTAGTTACAGGGGGGAATGAGCAGTTCTTC.

The chain uses TRBV5-1 and TRBJ1-1; D is undetermined. The CDR3 consists of 14 residues. Germline CDR1 reads SGHRS; CDR2 reads YFSETQ. V was clipped by 4 bases and J by 6 bases, with 16 bases between them. The CDR3: CASSGPANGAEAFF. In nucleotides, the CDR3 is TGCGCCAGCAGCGGACCCGCCAACGGGGCTGAAGCTTTCTTT.

This chain links TRBV19 with TRBJ1-2; TRBD1 is a possible D gene (5 bases). CDR3 length: 15 amino acids. Germline V gene lookup returns CDR1 LNHDA and CDR2 SQIVND (reference sequence). V was shortened by 5 bases and J by 7 bases, with 20 bases between the two germline ends. Written as DNA, the CDR3 is TGTGCCAGTAGTCCCGCGGCAGGGTCAGGCGCTGGCTACACCTTC. Protein product: CASSPAAGSGAGYTF.